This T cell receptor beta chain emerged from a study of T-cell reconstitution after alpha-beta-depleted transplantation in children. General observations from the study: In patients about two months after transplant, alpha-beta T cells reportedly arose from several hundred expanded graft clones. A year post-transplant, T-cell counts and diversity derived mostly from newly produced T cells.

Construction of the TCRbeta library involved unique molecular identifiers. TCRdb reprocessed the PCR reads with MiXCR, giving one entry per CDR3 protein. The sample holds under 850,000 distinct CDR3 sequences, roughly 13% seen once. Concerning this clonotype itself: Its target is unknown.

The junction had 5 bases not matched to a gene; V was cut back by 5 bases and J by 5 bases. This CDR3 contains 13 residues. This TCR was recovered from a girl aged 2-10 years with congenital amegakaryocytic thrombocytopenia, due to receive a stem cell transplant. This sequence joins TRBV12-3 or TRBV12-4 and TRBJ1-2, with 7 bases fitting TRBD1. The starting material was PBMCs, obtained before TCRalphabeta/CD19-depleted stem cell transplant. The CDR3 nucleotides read TGTGCCAGCAGTCCACAGGGGCTATATGGCTACACCTTC. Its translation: CASSPQGLYGYTF.